The 3 T cell receptor beta chains below were found in one sample sequenced in a study of blood T cell repertoires in COVID-19. Sequencing was performed with immunoSEQ multiplex PCR; in TCRdb, only in-frame clones are kept and a portion is missing. The data contain 170,000 or so clones, 85% to 90% of them singletons. Sample: peripheral blood. The origin of the receptors is a woman aged 65 to 85 with COVID-19, enrolled during active disease.

This clone occurred once. V and J are TRBV19 and TRBJ2-3; D gene uncertain. The CDR3 sequence is 13 residues long. CDR1 and CDR2 (germline): LNHDA, SQIVND (reference sequence). V was pared by 5 bases and J by 7 bases, with 13 bases between. The chain's CDR3 is CASSPPGGNTQYF. The CDR3 region has the DNA TGTGCCAGTAGTCCCCCAGGTGGAAATACGCAGTATTTT.

This chain joins TRBV5-4 and TRBJ1-1; weak D call: TRBD1 (5 bases). Germline lookup yields CDR1 SGHNT and CDR2 YYREEE (reference sequence). The V end was cut by 1 base, the J end by 0 bases, with 10 bases between. The CDR3 is made up of 15 amino acids. The CDR3 loop is CASSLRGRLNTEAFF. In DNA, the CDR3 is TGTGCCAGCAGCTTGCGGGGGAGGTTGAACACTGAAGCTTTCTTT.

The gene calls are TRBV19 and TRBJ2-7, with TRBD2 identical over 7 bases. The CDR3 covers 14 residues. The V and J ends lost 7 bases and 3 bases, in that order; junction bases with no gene match: 9. CDR1 LNHDA and CDR2 SQIVND come from the germline V gene (reference sequence). The CDR3 DNA reads as TGTGCCAGTACCCCCGGGACTATAGGCTACGAGCAGTACTTC. The encoded protein is CASTPGTIGYEQYF.